This T cell receptor (beta chain) was retrieved from a study of tumor and adjacent non-tumor tissue in lung cancer. Looking at the study overall: The patients, roughly 9 men and 4 to 6 women, were about 30 to 85 with stage I to III disease.

Three rounds of nested PCR, following a modified ARM-PCR protocol, produced the TCRbeta library. TCRdb reanalysed the multiplex PCR reads using MiXCR and keeps one entry per CDR3 protein. The table includes 40,000 to 55,000 distinct CDR3 sequences, roughly 69% detected once. On this clonotype itself: Its antigen is undetermined. This clone may be a read error of a much larger clone one base away.

Study observations and caveats: Compared with tumor, normal lung showed significantly lower TCR diversity.

CDR3 length: 15 amino acids. Trimming cost V 2 bases and J 14 bases, with 22 bases left between them. Germline CDR1 SGHAT, CDR2 FQNNGV. RNA was extracted from bulk tissue without any cell sorting. Distant lung tissue was collected more than 3 cm away from the tumor edge. Sequencing was done on a sample of distant non-tumor lung tissue. The genes are TRBV11-2 and TRBJ2-1, with D perhaps TRBD1 or TRBD2 (7 bases each). The source of this sequence is a woman in her sixties or seventies with non-small cell lung cancer. The CDR3 DNA reads TGTGCCAGCAGCTTAACCAGGACTAGAGGGGGCCATGAGTTCTTC. This encodes CASSLTRTRGGHEFF. The full variable domain, its missing parts supplied by reference TRBV11-2 and TRBJ2-1, is EAGVAQSPRYKIIEKRQSVAFWCNPISGHATLYWYQQILGQGPKLLIQFQNNGVVDDSQLPKDRFSAERLKGVDSTLKIQPAKLEDSAVYLCASSLTRTRGGHEFFGPGTRLTVL.